This T cell receptor beta chain was observed in a study of blood T cell repertoires in COVID-19. Overall study context: Donors in Cohort 3 counted as recovered after two negative PCRs, clearance, or symptom resolution. The origin of the acute and convalescent COVID-19 samples was the United States, Italy and Spain.

V lost 2 bases and J lost 7, with 13 bases in between. The germline gives CDR1 SGHDT, CDR2 YYEEEE. The CDR3 spans 14 residues. This study enrolled people aged 18 to 89 from under 25 US geographic areas. Cohort allocation depended upon clinical history that participants reported. Here immunoSEQ multiplex PCR was the method, and the copy in TCRdb shows in-frame clones only, minus some. The top ten hold roughly 3.7% of the sample, which has over 110,000 clones, over 75% seen once. Sequenced material: PBMCs or T cells enriched from blood (not recorded which). V and J are TRBV5-6 and TRBJ1-5; no definite D call. This sequence originates from a man in his forties or fifties in a cohort exposed to, infected with or recovered from COVID-19 (not recorded which). The CDR3 reads CASSFGPPGQPQHF. DNA for the CDR3: TGTGCCAGCAGCTTCGGGCCACCGGGACAGCCCCAGCATTTT.